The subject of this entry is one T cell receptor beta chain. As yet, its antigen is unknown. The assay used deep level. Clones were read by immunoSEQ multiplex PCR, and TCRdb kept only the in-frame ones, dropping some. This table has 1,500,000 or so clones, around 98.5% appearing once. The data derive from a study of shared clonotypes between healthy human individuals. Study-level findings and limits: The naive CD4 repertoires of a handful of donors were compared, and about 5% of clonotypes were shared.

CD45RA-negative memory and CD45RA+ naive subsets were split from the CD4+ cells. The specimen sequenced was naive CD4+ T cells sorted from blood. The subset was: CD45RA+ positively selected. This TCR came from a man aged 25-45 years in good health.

CDR3 amino acids: CASSIFEAGNTGELFF. Here the CDR3 DNA reads TGTGCCAGCTCCATTTTTGAGGCAGGGAACACCGGGGAGCTGTTTTTT. The chain employs TRBV18 and TRBJ2-2; D not certain. The CDR3 extends over 16 amino acids. V was trimmed by 6 bases and J by 1 base, leaving 15 bases between them. Germline CDR1 reads KGHSH; CDR2 reads LQKENI.